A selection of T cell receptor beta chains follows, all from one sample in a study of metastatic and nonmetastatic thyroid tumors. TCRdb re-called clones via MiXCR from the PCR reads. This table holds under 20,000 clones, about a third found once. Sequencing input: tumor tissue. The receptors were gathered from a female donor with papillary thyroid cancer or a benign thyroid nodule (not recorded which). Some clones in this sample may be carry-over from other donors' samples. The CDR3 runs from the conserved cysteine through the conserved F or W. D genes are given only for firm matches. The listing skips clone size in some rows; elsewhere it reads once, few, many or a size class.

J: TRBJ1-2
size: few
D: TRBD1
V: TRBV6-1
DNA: TGTGCCAGCAGTCCGAGGACAGGGGGCTGGTATGGCTACACCTTC
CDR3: CASSPRTGGWYGYTF

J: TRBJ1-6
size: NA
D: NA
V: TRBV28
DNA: TGTGCCAGCAGTTTCAGGGTATGGTATCACTTT
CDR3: CASSFRVWYHF

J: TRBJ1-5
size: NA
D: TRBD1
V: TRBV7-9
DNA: TGTGCCAGCAGCTTGGGGCAGGGGGCGCAGCCCCAGCATTTT
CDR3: CASSLGQGAQPQHF

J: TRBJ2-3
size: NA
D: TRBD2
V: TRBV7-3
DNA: TGTGCCAGCAGCTTAACAGGTTCGAGCGGGAGAATAGATACGCAGTATTTT
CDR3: CASSLTGSSGRIDTQYF

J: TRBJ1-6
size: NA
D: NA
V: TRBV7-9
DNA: TGTGCCAGCAGCCGCGGCCAGTGTGTCGCACCCCTCCACTTT
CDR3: CASSRGQCVAPLHF

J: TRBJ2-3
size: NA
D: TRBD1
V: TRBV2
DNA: TGTGCCAGCAGTGACGGTGGAACCTTCGGGACAGGGACAGATACGCAGTATTTT
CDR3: CASSDGGTFGTGTDTQYF

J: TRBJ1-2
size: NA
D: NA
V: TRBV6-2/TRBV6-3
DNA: TGTGCCAGCAGTTCCCCCAGGGTAACAAACTATGGCTACACCTTC
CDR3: CASSSPRVTNYGYTF

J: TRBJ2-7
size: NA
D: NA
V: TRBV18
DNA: TGTGCCAGCTCACCACAAACAGCCTACGAGCAGTACTTC
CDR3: CASSPQTAYEQYF

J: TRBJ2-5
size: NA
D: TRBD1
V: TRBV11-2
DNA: TGTGCCAGCAGCTTAGAGTGTTGGGACAGGGGGTTTTCGGAGACCCAGTACTTC
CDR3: CASSLECWDRGFSETQYF

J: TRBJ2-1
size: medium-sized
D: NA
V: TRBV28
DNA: TGTGCCAGCAGTTTGCAACAGGGGGGGAGGGATGAGCAGTTCTTC
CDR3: CASSLQQGGRDEQFF

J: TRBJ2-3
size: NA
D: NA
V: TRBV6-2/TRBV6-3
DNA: TGTGCCAGCAGTTACTCTCGGACAGTCAGCACAGATACGCAGTATTTT
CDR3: CASSYSRTVSTDTQYF

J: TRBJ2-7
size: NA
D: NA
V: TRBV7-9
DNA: TGTGCCAGCAGCCCCCCGGACGGCACCTACGAGCAGTACTTC
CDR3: CASSPPDGTYEQYF

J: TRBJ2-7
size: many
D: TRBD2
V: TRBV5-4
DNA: TGTGCCAGCAGGGCGGGACTAGCGGTGGGTGAGCAGTACTTC
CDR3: CASRAGLAVGEQYF

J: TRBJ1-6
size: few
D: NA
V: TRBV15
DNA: TGTGCCACCAGCAGAGGGGGGGCCGATTCACCCCTCCACTTT
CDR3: CATSRGGADSPLHF

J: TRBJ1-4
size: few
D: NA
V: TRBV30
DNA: TGTGCCTGGAGTGTAGGTCGAATTAATGAAAAACTGTTTTTT
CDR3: CAWSVGRINEKLFF

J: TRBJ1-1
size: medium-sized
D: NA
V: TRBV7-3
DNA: TGTGCCAGCAGCTTCGACGGGAACACTGAAGCTTTCTTT
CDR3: CASSFDGNTEAFF

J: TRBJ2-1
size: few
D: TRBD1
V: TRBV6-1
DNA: TGTGCCAGCAGTGACTCAGGGGGCAACGACCTCTCATTC
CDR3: CASSDSGGNDLSF

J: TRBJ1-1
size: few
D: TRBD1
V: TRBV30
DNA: TGTGCCTGGAGCTCGCAGGGGGGGCCGCGGACTGAAGCTTTCTTT
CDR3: CAWSSQGGPRTEAFF

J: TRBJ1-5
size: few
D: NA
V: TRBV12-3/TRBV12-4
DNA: TGTGCCAGCAGTTTTGGTAGCAATCAGCCCCAGCATTTT
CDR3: CASSFGSNQPQHF

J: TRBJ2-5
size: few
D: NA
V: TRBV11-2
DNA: TGTGCCAGCAGCTCCTCCCGCAGGGCTGGCCTTCAGTACTTC
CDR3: CASSSSRRAGLQYF

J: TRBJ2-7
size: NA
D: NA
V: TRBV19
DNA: TGTGCCAGTAGTATATCCAGCAACGAGCAGTACTTC
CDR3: CASSISSNEQYF

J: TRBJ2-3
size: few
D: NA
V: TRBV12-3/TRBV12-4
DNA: TGTGCCAGCAGTCGTCGGACCGCAGATACGCAGTATTTT
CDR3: CASSRRTADTQYF

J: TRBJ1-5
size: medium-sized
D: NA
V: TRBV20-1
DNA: TGCAGTGCTAGGGGTGAGCAGCCCCAGCATTTT
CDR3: CSARGEQPQHF

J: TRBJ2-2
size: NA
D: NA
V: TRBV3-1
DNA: TGTGCCAGCAGCCGTCCGACCGGGGAGCTGTTTTTT
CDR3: CASSRPTGELFF

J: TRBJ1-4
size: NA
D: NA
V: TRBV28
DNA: TGTGCCAGCAGTCAATCCAACGTTAATGAAAAACTGTTTTTT
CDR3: CASSQSNVNEKLFF

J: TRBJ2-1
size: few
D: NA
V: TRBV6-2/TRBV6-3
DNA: TGTGCCAGCAGGTCGGGAAATCACTCCAATGAGCAGTTCTTC
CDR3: CASRSGNHSNEQFF

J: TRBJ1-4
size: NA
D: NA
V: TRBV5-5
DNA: TGTGCCAGCACCTTTACCGCAGGGGTAGGGGAAAAACTGTTTTTT
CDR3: CASTFTAGVGEKLFF

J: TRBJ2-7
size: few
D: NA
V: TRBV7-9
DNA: TGTGCCAGCAGTATCCCAGAATCCTACGAGCAGTACTTC
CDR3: CASSIPESYEQYF

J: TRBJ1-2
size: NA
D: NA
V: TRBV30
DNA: TGTGCCTGGAGTGTGCAGGAAGACTATGGCTACACCTTC
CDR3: CAWSVQEDYGYTF

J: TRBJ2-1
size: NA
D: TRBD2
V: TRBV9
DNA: TGTGCCAGCAGCGTAAGCGGACTAGCGGGATGGAATGAGCAGTTCTTC
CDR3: CASSVSGLAGWNEQFF

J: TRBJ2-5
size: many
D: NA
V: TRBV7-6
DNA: TGTGCCAGCAGCTTAACAGGCGGCGGACAAGAGACCCAGTACTTC
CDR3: CASSLTGGGQETQYF

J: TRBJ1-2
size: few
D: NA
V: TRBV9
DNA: TGTGCCAGCAGCGTAGGATCTTTCGGGGATGGCTACACCTTC
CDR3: CASSVGSFGDGYTF

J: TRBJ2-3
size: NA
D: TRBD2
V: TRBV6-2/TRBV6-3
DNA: TGTGCCAGAGGGATATTTTCTAGCGGGGGGAGGTTTGGATTAACTACGCAGTATTTT
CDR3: CARGIFSSGGRFGLTTQYF

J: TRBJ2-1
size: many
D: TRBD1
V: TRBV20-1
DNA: TGCAGTGCTAGAGACCGACAGGGTTCCTACAATGAGCAGTTCTTC
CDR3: CSARDRQGSYNEQFF

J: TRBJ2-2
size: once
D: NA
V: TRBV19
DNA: TGTGCCAGTAGTCACGGCGTAGGGAACACCGGGGAGATGTTTTTT
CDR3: CASSHGVGNTGEMFF

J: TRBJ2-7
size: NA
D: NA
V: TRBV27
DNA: NA
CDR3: CASSVGQGIHEQCF

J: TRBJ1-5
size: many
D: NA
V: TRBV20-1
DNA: TGCAGTGCTAGAGTAGCAGGGAGCAATCAGCCCCAGCATTTT
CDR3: CSARVAGSNQPQHF

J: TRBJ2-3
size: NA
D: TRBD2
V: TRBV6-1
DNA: TGTGCCAGCAGTGCCGGGACTAGCGGGGGCCGCACAGATACGCAGTATTTT
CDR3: CASSAGTSGGRTDTQYF

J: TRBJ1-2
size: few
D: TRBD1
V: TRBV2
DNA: TGTGCCAGCAGCCTGACAGGGTTGGACTATGGCTACACCTTC
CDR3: CASSLTGLDYGYTF

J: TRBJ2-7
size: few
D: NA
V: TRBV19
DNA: TGTGCCAGTAGTACCTTCTACGGAGACTACGAGCAGTACTTC
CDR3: CASSTFYGDYEQYF

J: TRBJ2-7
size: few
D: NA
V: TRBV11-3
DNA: TGTGCCAGCAGCTTAGAGGGGGCCTACGAGCAGTACTTC
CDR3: CASSLEGAYEQYF

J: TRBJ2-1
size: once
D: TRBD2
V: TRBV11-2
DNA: TGTGCCAGCAGCTTAATCAGCGGGAGTCCCAATGAGCAGTTCTTC
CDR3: CASSLISGSPNEQFF

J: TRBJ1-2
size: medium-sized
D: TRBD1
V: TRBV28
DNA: TGTGCCAGCAGTTTAGGGGGACAGGGGATAAGCGGCTACACCTTC
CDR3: CASSLGGQGISGYTF

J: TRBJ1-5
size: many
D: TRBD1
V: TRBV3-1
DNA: TGTGCCAGCTCCGGGACAGGGCGTCAGCCCCAGCATTTT
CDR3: CASSGTGRQPQHF

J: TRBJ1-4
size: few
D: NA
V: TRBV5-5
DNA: TGTGCCAGCAGCTTGTGGCAGGGACAAGAAAAACTGTTTTTT
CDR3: CASSLWQGQEKLFF

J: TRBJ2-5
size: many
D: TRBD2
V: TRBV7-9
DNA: TGTGCCAGCAGCAGGGGGACTAGCTCCAGGGATGAGACCCAGTACTTC
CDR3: CASSRGTSSRDETQYF

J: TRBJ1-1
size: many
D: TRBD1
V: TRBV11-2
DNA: TGTGCCAGCAGCTACCGGACAGGGCGTATGAACACTGAAGCTTTCTTT
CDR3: CASSYRTGRMNTEAFF

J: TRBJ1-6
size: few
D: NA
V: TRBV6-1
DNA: TGTGCCAGCAGTGCTCAGGGGATTAATTCACCCCTCCACTTT
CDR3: CASSAQGINSPLHF

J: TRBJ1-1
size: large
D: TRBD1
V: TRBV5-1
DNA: TGCGCCAGCAGCCCCCAGGGACAGGGGGCGGACACTGAAGCTTTCTTT
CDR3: CASSPQGQGADTEAFF

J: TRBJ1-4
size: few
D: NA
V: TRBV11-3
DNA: TGTGCCAGCAGTAAGGGGGGGACAACTAATGAAAAACTGTTTTTT
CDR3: CASSKGGTTNEKLFF

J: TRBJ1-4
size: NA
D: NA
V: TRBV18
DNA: TGTGCCAGCTCACCGGGTGAGAATAATGAAAAACTGTTTTTT
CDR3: CASSPGENNEKLFF

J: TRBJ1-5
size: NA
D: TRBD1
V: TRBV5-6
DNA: TGTGCCAGCAGCCAGGACAGGGAACAGCCCCAGCATTTT
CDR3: CASSQDREQPQHF

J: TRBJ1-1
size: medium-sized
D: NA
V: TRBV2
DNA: TGTGCCAGCACCGTATTGGGGAACACTGAAGCTTTCTTT
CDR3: CASTVLGNTEAFF

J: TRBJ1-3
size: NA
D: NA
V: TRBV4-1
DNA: TGCGCCAGCAGCGGCAGCTCTGGAAACACCATATATTTT
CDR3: CASSGSSGNTIYF

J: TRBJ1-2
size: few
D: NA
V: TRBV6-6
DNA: TGTGCCAGCAGTTACTCGATGGTTCAGGCCTATGGCTACACCTTC
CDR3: CASSYSMVQAYGYTF

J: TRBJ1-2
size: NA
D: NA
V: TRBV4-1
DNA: TGCGCCAGCAGCCAAGGGGGTGGCTACACCTTC
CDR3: CASSQGGGYTF

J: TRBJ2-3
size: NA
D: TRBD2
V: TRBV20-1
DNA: TGCAGTGCTAGCGGGACTAGTCCCCAGTATTTT
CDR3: CSASGTSPQYF